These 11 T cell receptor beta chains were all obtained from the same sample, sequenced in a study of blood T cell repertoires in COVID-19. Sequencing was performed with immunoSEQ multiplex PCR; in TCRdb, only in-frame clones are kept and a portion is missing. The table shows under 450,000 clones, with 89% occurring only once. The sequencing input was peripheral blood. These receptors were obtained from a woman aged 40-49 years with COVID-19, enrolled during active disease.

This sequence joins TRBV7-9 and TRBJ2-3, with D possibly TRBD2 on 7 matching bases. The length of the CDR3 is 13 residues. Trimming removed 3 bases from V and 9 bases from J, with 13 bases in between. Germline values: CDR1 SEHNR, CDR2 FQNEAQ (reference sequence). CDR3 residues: CASSFGGASTQYF. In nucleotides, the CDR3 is TGTGCCAGCAGCTTTGGGGGGGCGAGCACGCAGTATTTT.

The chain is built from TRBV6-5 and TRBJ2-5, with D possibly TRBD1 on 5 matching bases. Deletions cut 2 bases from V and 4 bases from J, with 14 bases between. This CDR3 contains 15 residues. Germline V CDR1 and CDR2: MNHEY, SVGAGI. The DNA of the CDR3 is TGTGCCAGCAGTTACCTGGGGCAGGGTCGAGAGACCCAGTACTTC. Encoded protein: CASSYLGQGRETQYF.

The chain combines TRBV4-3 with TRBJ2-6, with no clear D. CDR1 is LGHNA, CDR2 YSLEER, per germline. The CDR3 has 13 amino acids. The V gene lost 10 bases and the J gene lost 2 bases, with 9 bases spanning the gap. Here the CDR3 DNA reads TGCGCCACCCGGTCAACTGGGGCCAACGTCCTGACTTTC. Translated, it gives CATRSTGANVLTF.

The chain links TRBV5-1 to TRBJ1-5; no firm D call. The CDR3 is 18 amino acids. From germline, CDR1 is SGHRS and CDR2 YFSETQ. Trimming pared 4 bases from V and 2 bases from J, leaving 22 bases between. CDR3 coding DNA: TGCGCCAGCAGCCTCGTCGGACCGGGAGCGGGTGGCAATCAGCCCCAGCATTTT. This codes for CASSLVGPGAGGNQPQHF.

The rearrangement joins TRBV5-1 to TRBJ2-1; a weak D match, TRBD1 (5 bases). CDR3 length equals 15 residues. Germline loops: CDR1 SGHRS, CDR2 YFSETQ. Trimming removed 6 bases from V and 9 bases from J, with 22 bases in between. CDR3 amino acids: CASNGAELALGEQFF. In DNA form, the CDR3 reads TGCGCCAGCAATGGGGCGGAGTTAGCTCTGGGTGAGCAGTTCTTC.

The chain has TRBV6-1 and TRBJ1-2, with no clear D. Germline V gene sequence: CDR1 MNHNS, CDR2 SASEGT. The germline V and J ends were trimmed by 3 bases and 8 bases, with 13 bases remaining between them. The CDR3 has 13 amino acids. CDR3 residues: CASSDGPLRGYTF. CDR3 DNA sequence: TGTGCCAGCAGTGATGGCCCCCTCCGAGGCTACACCTTC.

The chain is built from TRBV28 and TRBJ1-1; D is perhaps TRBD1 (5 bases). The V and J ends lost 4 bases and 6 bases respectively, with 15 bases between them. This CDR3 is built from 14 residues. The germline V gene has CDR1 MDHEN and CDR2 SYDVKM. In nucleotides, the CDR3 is TGTGCCAGCAGTTGGACCCAGGGTATTGCTGAAGCTTTCTTT. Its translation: CASSWTQGIAEAFF.

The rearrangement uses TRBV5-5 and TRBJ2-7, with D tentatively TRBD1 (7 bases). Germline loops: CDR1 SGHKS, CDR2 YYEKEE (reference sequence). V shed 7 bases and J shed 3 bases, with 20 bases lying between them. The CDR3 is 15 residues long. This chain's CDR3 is CASRNPAGGSYEQYF. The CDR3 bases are TGTGCCAGCCGAAACCCGGCAGGGGGGAGCTACGAGCAGTACTTC.

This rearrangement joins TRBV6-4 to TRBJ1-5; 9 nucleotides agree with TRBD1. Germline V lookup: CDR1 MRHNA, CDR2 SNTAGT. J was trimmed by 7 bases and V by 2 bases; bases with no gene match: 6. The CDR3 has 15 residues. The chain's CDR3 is CASSDPTGGGQPQHF. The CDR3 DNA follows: TGTGCCAGCAGTGACCCGACAGGGGGTGGCCAGCCCCAGCATTTT.

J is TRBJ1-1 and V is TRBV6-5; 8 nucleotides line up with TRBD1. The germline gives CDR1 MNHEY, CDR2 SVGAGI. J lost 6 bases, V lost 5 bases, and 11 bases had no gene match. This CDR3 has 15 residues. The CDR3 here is CASSQIQGGVPEAFF. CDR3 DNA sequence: TGTGCCAGCAGTCAGATACAGGGGGGGGTCCCTGAAGCTTTCTTT.

CDR3 nucleotides: TGTGCCAGTACCTCGGGGGGGTTTGAAGATACGCAGTATTTT. The encoded protein is CASTSGGFEDTQYF. This chain uses TRBV19 with TRBJ2-3, with 8 bases identical to TRBD2. CDR1 is LNHDA, CDR2 SQIVND, per germline (reference sequence). J lost 5 bases, V lost 7 bases, and 8 bases had no gene match. The CDR3 sequence is 14 residues long.